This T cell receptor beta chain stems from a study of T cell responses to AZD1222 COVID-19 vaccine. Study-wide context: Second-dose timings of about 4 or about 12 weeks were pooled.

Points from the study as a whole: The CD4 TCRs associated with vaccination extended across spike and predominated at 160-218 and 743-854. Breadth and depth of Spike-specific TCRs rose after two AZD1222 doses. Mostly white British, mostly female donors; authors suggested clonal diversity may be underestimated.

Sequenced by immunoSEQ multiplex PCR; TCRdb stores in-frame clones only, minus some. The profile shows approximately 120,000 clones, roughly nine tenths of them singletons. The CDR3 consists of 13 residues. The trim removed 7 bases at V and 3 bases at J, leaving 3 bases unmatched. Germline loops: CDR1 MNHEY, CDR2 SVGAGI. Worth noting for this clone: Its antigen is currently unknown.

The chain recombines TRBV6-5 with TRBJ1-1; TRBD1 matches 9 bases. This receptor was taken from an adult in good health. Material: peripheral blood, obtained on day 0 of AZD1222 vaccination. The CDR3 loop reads CASTQGAHTEAFF. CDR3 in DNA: TGTGCCAGCACACAGGGGGCTCACACTGAAGCTTTCTTT.